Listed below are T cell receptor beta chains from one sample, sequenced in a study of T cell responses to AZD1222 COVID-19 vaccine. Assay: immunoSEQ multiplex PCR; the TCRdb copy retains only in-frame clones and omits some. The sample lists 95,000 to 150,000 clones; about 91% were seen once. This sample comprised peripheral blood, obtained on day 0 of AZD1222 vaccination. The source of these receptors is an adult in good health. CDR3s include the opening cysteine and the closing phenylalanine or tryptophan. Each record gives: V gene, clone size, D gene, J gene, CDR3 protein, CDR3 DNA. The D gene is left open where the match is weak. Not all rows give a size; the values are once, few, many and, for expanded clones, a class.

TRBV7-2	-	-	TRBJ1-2	CASSRGQPLNYGYTF	TGTGCCAGCAGTCGCGGACAGCCGCTAAACTATGGCTACACCTTC
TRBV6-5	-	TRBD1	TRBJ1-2	CASSSQTGGNYGYTF	TGTGCCAGCAGTTCACAGACAGGGGGCAACTATGGCTACACCTTC
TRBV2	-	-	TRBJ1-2	CASSEEASVYGYTF	TGTGCCAGCAGTGAAGAGGCCTCGGTTTATGGCTACACCTTC
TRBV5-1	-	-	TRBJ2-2	CASNKKGPSNTGELFF	TGCGCCAGCAACAAGAAGGGACCCTCGAACACCGGGGAGCTGTTTTTT
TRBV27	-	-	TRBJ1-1	CASSIQTNTEAFF	TGTGCCAGCAGTATCCAGACGAACACTGAAGCTTTCTTT
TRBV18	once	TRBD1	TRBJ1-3	CASSATGGSGNTIYF	TGTGCCAGCTCAGCTACAGGGGGCTCTGGAAACACCATATATTTT
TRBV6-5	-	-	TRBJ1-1	CASKRVFGTEAFF	TGTGCCAGCAAAAGGGTGTTCGGCACTGAAGCTTTCTTT
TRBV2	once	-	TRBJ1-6	CASRGMGVSPLHF	TGTGCCAGCAGGGGGATGGGTGTCTCACCCCTCCACTTT
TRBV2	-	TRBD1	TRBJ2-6	CASSGPGQDTTPSSGANVLTF	TGTGCCAGCAGCGGACCGGGACAGGATACGACCCCCAGCTCTGGGGCCAACGTCCTGACTTTC
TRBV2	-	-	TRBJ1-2	CASSADGNYGYTF	TGTGCCAGCAGTGCGGACGGGAACTATGGCTACACCTTC
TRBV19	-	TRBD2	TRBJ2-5	CASSMGLVRETQYF	TGTGCCAGTAGTATGGGACTAGTCCGGGAGACCCAGTACTTC
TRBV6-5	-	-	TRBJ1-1	CASGMNTEAFF	TGTGCCAGCGGGATGAACACTGAAGCTTTCTTT
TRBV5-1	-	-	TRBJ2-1	CASSLERTANNEQFF	TGCGCCAGCAGCTTGGAGCGGACGGCAAACAATGAGCAGTTCTTC
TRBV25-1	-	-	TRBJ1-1	CASLMNTEAFF	TGTGCCAGCCTAATGAACACTGAAGCTTTCTTT
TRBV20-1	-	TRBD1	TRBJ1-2	CSASTGGYGYTF	TGCAGTGCTAGTACAGGGGGCTATGGCTACACCTTC
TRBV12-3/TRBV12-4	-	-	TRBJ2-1	CASNNDRYNEQFF	TGTGCCAGCAACAACGACCGCTACAATGAGCAGTTCTTC
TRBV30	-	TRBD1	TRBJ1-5	CAWTPQGYNQPQHF	TGTGCCTGGACTCCACAGGGGTACAATCAGCCCCAGCATTTT
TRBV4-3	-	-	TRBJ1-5	CASSQDRARQPQHF	TGCGCCAGCAGCCAAGATCGGGCTAGACAGCCCCAGCATTTT
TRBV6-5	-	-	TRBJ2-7	CASSYSRAGERYEQYF	TGTGCCAGCAGTTACTCGCGGGCAGGGGAGAGGTACGAGCAGTACTTC
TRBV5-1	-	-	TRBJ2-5	CASSSGSGTATETQYF	TGCGCCAGCAGCTCCGGGTCGGGGACGGCGACGGAGACCCAGTACTTC
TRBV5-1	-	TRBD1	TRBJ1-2	CASSLGQGGVDYTF	TGCGCCAGCAGCTTGGGACAGGGAGGCGTTGACTACACCTTC
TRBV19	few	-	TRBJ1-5	CASSTRDGFYQPQHF	TGTGCCAGTAGTACCCGGGACGGATTTTATCAGCCCCAGCATTTT
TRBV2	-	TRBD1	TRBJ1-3	CASSEVQGASGNTIYF	TGTGCCAGCAGTGAGGTACAGGGGGCATCTGGAAACACCATATATTTT
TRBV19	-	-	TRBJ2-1	CASSGQGWKNEQFF	TGTGCCAGTAGTGGGCAGGGGTGGAAGAATGAGCAGTTCTTC
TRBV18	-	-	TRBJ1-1	CASSSGTPLLGSEAFF	TGTGCCAGCTCATCGGGGACACCCTTATTGGGCTCTGAAGCTTTCTTT
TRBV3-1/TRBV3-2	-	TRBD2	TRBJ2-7	CASSQGAGGLYEQYF	TGTGCCAGCAGCCAAGGAGCGGGGGGGCTCTACGAGCAGTACTTC
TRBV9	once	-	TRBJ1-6	CASSNAGGYNSPLHF	TGTGCCAGCAGCAACGCGGGGGGTTATAATTCACCCCTCCACTTT
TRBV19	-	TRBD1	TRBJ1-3	CASSGTGAPGQNTIYF	TGTGCCAGTAGTGGGACAGGGGCGCCCGGGCAAAACACCATATATTTT
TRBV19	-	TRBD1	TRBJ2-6	CASSNDRAGANVLTF	TGTGCCAGTAGTAACGACAGGGCTGGGGCCAACGTCCTGACTTTC
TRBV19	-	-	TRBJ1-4	CASSTTWPTTNEKLFF	TGTGCCAGTAGTACCACCTGGCCTACAACTAATGAAAAACTGTTTTTT
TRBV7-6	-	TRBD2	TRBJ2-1	CASSYLGTSGGVDEQFF	TGTGCCAGCAGCTATCTCGGGACTAGCGGGGGGGTAGATGAGCAGTTCTTC
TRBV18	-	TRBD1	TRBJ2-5	CASSPLTGTATQETQYF	TGTGCCAGCTCACCGCTGACCGGGACAGCTACTCAAGAGACCCAGTACTTC
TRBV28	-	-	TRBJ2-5	CASSSREETQYF	TGTGCCAGCAGTTCCAGGGAAGAGACCCAGTACTTC
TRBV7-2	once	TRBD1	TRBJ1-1	CASSYTGDFYTEAFF	TGTGCCAGCAGTTATACAGGGGACTTTTACACTGAAGCTTTCTTT
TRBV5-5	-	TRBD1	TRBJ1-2	CASRSWTGAGYTF	TGTGCCAGCAGATCCTGGACAGGGGCTGGCTACACCTTC
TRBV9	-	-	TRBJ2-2	CASSPPPGGRPGELFF	TGTGCCAGCAGCCCACCCCCTGGGGGGCGCCCCGGGGAGCTGTTTTTT
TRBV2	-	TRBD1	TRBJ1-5	CASSEAGGVVPQHF	TGTGCCAGCAGCGAGGCAGGGGGGGTTGTACCCCAGCATTTT
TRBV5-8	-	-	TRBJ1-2	CASSFDLNYGYTF	TGTGCCAGCAGCTTCGACCTGAACTATGGCTACACCTTC
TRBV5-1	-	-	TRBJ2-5	CASSLESGQAVGGETQYF	TGCGCCAGCAGCTTGGAATCCGGACAGGCAGTGGGGGGAGAGACCCAGTACTTC
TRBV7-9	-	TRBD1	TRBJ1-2	CASSRGQGAYGYTF	TGTGCCAGCAGTCGTGGACAGGGGGCCTATGGCTACACCTTC
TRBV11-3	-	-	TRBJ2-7	CASSLEGYEQYF	TGTGCCAGCAGCTTAGAGGGCTACGAGCAGTACTTC
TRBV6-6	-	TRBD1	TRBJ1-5	CASIRTGDNQPQHF	TGTGCCAGCATCCGCACAGGGGACAATCAGCCCCAGCATTTT
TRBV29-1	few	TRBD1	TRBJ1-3	CSGQGQGGNTIYF	TGCAGCGGTCAGGGACAGGGAGGAAACACCATATATTTT
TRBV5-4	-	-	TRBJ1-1	CASSPPDRVNTEAFF	TGTGCCAGCAGCCCTCCAGACAGAGTGAACACTGAAGCTTTCTTT
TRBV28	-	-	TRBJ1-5	CASSPPPGGGNQPQHF	TGTGCCAGCAGTCCCCCCCCCGGGGGGGGCAATCAGCCCCAGCATTTT
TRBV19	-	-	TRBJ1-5	CASSMSRGNQPQHF	TGTGCCAGTAGTATGAGCCGGGGCAATCAGCCCCAGCATTTT
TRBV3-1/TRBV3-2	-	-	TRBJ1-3	CASSPPSGQSLTSGNTIYF	TGTGCCAGCAGCCCGCCGTCCGGACAGTCACTAACCTCTGGAAACACCATATATTTT
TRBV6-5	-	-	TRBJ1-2	CASSSGAGGYTF	TGTGCCAGCAGTTCGGGGGCGGGAGGCTACACCTTC
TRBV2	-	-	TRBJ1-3	CASSSNSGNTIYF	TGTGCCAGCAGCAGTAACTCTGGAAACACCATATATTTT
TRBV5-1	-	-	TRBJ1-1	CASHIGEFVTDGTEAFF	TGCGCCAGCCACATTGGAGAGTTTGTGACAGATGGGACTGAAGCTTTCTTT
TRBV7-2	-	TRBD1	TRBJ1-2	CASSLRGRANYGYTF	TGTGCCAGCAGCTTAAGGGGGCGCGCCAACTATGGCTACACCTTC
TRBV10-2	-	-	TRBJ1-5	CASSEGGRQPQHF	TGCGCCAGCAGTGAGGGGGGCCGGCAGCCCCAGCATTTT
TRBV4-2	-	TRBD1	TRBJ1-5	CASSQGGTGDQPQHF	TGTGCCAGCAGCCAAGGAGGGACAGGGGATCAGCCCCAGCATTTT
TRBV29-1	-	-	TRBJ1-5	CSAKQGLNQPQHF	TGCAGCGCCAAACAGGGTCTTAATCAGCCCCAGCATTTT
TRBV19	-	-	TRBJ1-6	CASSTTGLISPLHF	TGTGCCAGTAGTACCACAGGGTTGATTTCACCCCTCCACTTT
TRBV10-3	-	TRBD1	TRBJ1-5	CAISEGTGYQPQHF	TGTGCCATCAGTGAGGGGACAGGCTATCAGCCCCAGCATTTT
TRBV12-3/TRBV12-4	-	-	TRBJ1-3	CASSLHERNTIYF	TGTGCCAGCAGTTTACACGAACGAAACACCATATATTTT
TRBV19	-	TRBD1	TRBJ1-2	CASSAGQGRDYGYTF	TGTGCCAGTAGTGCCGGACAGGGAAGGGACTATGGCTACACCTTC